What follows describes a single TCR beta chain. In this sample, this clone turned up once. The antigen it binds to is not known. The sample holds no much larger clone one base away, and base qualities are not on file. The data belong to a study of OX40 agonist ivuxolimab in advanced cancers. As for the study more broadly: Ivuxolimab was an agonistic, fully human IgG2 monoclonal antibody directed against OX40 (CD134), a costimulatory receptor. Prior anti-PD-1, anti-PD-L1 or anti-CTLA-4 therapy was permitted, and 35% to 40% of dose-escalation patients had received checkpoint inhibitors. Among the 52 dose-escalation patients, about 20 had hepatocellular carcinoma, 15 or so melanoma, 9 renal cell carcinoma and 9 head and neck cancer. The point of sequencing TCRbeta in the periphery was to test whether ivuxolimab changed TCR sequence diversity and drove clonal T-cell expansion. Three dose-escalation patients achieved partial responses, one with hepatocellular carcinoma and two with cutaneous melanoma. The paper describes the monotherapy dose-escalation part (N ≈ 52 patients) of the phase I trial of ivuxolimab. Intravenous ivuxolimab was administered to patients every 2 weeks at six dose levels: 0.01, 0.1, 0.3, 1.5, 3 and 10 mg/kg. In the dose-escalation cohort, approximately 83% of patients were male, and the mean age was 60 years with a range of about 23 to 79.

According to the germline V gene (reference sequence), CDR1 reads GTSNPN and CDR2 reads SVGIG. The CDR3 sequence holds 12 residues, the cysteine and phenylalanine included. Only the CDR3 DNA is retained, 36 bases long and in frame from the first base. Trimming removed 1 base from V and 9 bases from J, leaving 11 bases between the germline ends. The trial excluded patients who had a history of autoimmune disease or who were on systemic immunosuppression. Peripheral blood for TCR sequencing was collected from all dose cohorts at baseline, on cycle 4 day 1, and on cycle 7 day 1. Samples were obtained from an open-label, multicenter, first-in-human phase I dose-escalation trial of ivuxolimab. Adults with locally advanced or metastatic melanoma, renal cell, hepatocellular, or head and neck squamous cell carcinoma were enrolled in the trial. Before TCR sequencing, CD4+ T cells and CD8+ T cells from peripheral blood were sorted into separate populations.

Genomic DNA was extracted from sorted cells for sequencing of the TCRbeta CDR3 region. TCRbeta CDR3 regions were sequenced using the immunoSEQ Assay. TCRdb stores this immuneACCESS table with in-frame sequences only. Part of the clones is absent; in the studies checked, under half of the shortfall reflects unresolved V genes, and no reason is known for the rest. This sample lists about 75,000 clones; about 88% were detected once. The ten most abundant clones make up roughly 8.6% of the sample. Overall study outcomes, separate from this receptor: In partial responders in the 0.1-3.0 mg/kg groups, normalized peripheral clonal expansion was found to be among the lowest, especially among CD8+ T cells. Low levels of normalized T-cell clonal expansion were also seen in some patients who did not respond. After ivuxolimab, expanded clones were on average more numerous among CD8+ T cells than among CD4+ T cells. At doses from 0.1 to 3.0 mg/kg, clonal expansion was seen in both CD4+ and CD8+ blood T cells between baseline and week 6. Which antigens the clonally expanded peripheral T cells were specific for was not determined.

This receptor was obtained from an adult with an advanced solid tumor such as melanoma, head and neck, liver or kidney cancer. The sequence joins TRBV30 to TRBJ2-3; TRBD2 is a possible D gene, resting on 5 matching bases. The sample here was CD4+ or CD8+ T cells sorted from blood, taken in a trial of the OX40 agonist ivuxolimab. The DNA reads TGTGCCTGGAGTGGGGCTTCGGGAACGCAGTATTTT. It is translated as CAWSGASGTQYF. Supplemented by the reference TRBV30 and TRBJ2-3 proteins around the CDR3, the complete variable domain is SQTIHQWPATLVQPVGSPLSLECTVEGTSNPNLYWYRQAAGRGLQLLFYSVGIGQISSEVPQNLSASRPQDRQFILSSKKLLLSDSGFYLCAWSGASGTQYFGPGTRLTVL.